Reported below is one T cell receptor (beta chain). Its recognized antigen is unknown. No clone much larger than this one lies a single base away; base qualities are absent. This sample was included in a study of blood T cell repertoires in COVID-19 (dated by TCRdb to the early 2020s). For the wider study: Collaborator samples came from the United States, Italy and Spain and covered acute and convalescent phases of COVID-19. The material from the prospective study consisted of cDNA or gDNA derived from T cells, B-cell-depleted T cells, or PBMCs. Subjects who had been exposed to COVID-19, were actively infected with it, or had recovered from it provided the deeply sampled blood TCRbeta repertoires that made up the dataset. The repertoires were made available in a free public database intended to serve as a resource for research on the immune response to SARS-CoV-2. The samples were drawn from two sources: the first 160 participants of the ongoing ImmuneRACE study, and over 950 subjects contributed by 6 global collaborators. Sample metadata almost always included a de-identified subject ID, COVID-19 status, age in years and sex. HLA class I and class II types, where available, came from metadata supplied by the sample provider rather than from assay-based typing.

On the study overall, not on this receptor specifically: The quantity of clinical and demographic metadata differed by source and by participant and was supplied without curation.

Measured from the cysteine to the phenylalanine, the CDR3 is 19 residues long. Just the 57-base CDR3 DNA is kept, in frame starting at base 1. Relative to germline, V is missing 1 base and J is missing 3 bases, with 18 bases of the junction outside any gene match. According to the germline V gene, CDR1 reads SQVTM and CDR2 reads ANQGSEA. The immunoSEQ Assay, a bias-controlled multiplex PCR, was used to amplify TCRbeta CDR3 regions from genomic DNA. Per the original workflow: The number of nucleated cells in each sample was estimated by amplification of reference gene primers within the assay. To quantify the absolute abundance of each unique TCRbeta CDR3 rearrangement, sequence reads were collapsed and filtered. Productive Simpson clonality was computed per sample as the square root of Simpson's diversity index over productive rearrangements. TCRdb limited this immuneACCESS table to in-frame rearrangements with V and J called. A share of clones is missing; checked studies link under half to unresolved V genes, and the rest is unexplained. The V and J calls and clone size were taken over from that table, and D and trimming were inferred from the DNA. This sample holds some 200,000 clones; about 85% were observed only once. The ten largest clones add up to about 12% of the sample.

Samples from volunteer blood donors who had recovered from COVID-19 were contributed by a second Seattle source. Collaborating institutions collected whole blood in K2EDTA tubes following their own protocols. Collaborator samples were shipped for TCRbeta analysis as frozen whole blood, isolated PBMCs, or DNA extracted from either sample type. The receptor's source is a woman under 30 who had recovered from COVID-19. The chain is encoded by TRBV29-1 joined to TRBJ2-5, with 9 middle bases fitting TRBD2. Material: peripheral blood. The CDR3 region reads CSVEGWGVSGSRPKETQYF. The DNA sequence is as follows: TGCAGCGTTGAAGGGTGGGGGGTTAGCGGGAGTCGTCCCAAAGAGACCCAGTACTTC.